The 21 T cell receptor beta chains below come from one sample, sequenced in a study of T cells after yellow fever vaccination (dated by TCRdb to 2018 to 2020). Library preparation was by 5' RACE. The reads were generated on an Illumina HiSeq 2500. The public reads were run again by TCRdb, first through fastp at Q25 and then through MiXCR, and only productive beta chains were kept. Every CDR3 protein is listed once, alongside the most common genes and DNA of its rows. This sample has a few hundred thousand distinct CDR3 sequences in its table, and 10% to 15% of those were observed once. The ten largest clones add up to roughly 0.5% of the sample. In the paper's terms, the treatment or condition label means: live attenuated yellow fever vaccine strain. The sequencing used CD4+ T cells sorted from PBMCs, collected 45 days after the yellow fever booster vaccination. All receptors derive from a man younger than 45 who received the YFV17D yellow fever vaccine.

There are a few counts of this clonotype. The chain recombines TRBV5-1 with TRBJ2-2, with a weak D call TRBD1 (6 bases). The CDR3 runs 16 residues. Germline V gives CDR1 SGHRS, CDR2 YFSETQ. V was clipped by 4 bases and J by 3 bases, with 16 bases between them. Here the CDR3 reads CASSNLAYRDTGELFF. As DNA, the CDR3 is TGCGCCAGCAGCAACTTGGCTTACAGGGACACCGGGGAGCTGTTTTTT.

This clonotype was detected only a few times. As DNA, the CDR3 is TGCGCCAGCAGCCCACCGGTGGGGGTAAATGAGCAGTTCTTC. Its protein product is CASSPPVGVNEQFF. The chain has TRBV5-1 and TRBJ2-1; D possibly uses TRBD1 or TRBD2 (5 bases each). Germline V CDR1 and CDR2: SGHRS, YFSETQ. CDR3 length: 14 amino acids. V lost 4 bases to trimming and J lost 7 bases, with 15 bases between them.

This clonotype was counted many times. V gene TRBV9 combines with J gene TRBJ2-3, with 8 bases matching TRBD2. This CDR3 has 17 amino acids. CDR1 is SGDLS, CDR2 YYNGEE, per germline. V shed 3 bases and J 4 bases; nucleotides not matched to a gene: 13. This CDR3 is CASSDPPGGIRADTQYF. The CDR3 DNA reads TGTGCCAGCAGCGACCCCCCGGGGGGGATAAGGGCAGATACGCAGTATTTT.

V is TRBV29-1 and J is TRBJ1-2; tentative D call: TRBD1 (5 bases). V dropped 0 bases and J dropped 6 bases, with 11 bases sitting between them. The CDR3 covers 13 residues. Looked up from germline, CDR1 is SQVTM and CDR2 is ANQGSEA. The CDR3 region is CSVEEIGGNGYTF. The CDR3 DNA is TGCAGCGTTGAAGAGATCGGGGGGAATGGCTACACCTTC.

The chain joins TRBV14 to TRBJ2-1; TRBD2 matches 13 bases. The CDR3 is 16 amino acids. The germline V gene encodes CDR1 SGHDN and CDR2 FVKESK. V shed 5 bases, J shed 4 bases, and the junction held 5 bases outside the gene matches. The CDR3 here is CASSRRTSGSYNEQFF. Here the CDR3 DNA reads TGTGCCAGCAGCAGAAGGACTAGCGGGAGTTACAATGAGCAGTTCTTC. The complete variable domain, with remaining parts taken from reference TRBV14 and TRBJ2-1, reads EAGVTQFPSHSVIEKGQTVTLRCDPISGHDNLYWYRRVMGKEIKFLLHFVKESKQDESGMPNNRFLAERTGGTYSTLKVQPAELEDSGVYFCASSRRTSGSYNEQFFGPGTRLTVL.

This clonotype was seen many times. V usage is TRBV20-1 and J usage is TRBJ2-3; weak D call: TRBD1 (6 bases). Germline loops: CDR1 DFQATT, CDR2 SNEGSKA (reference sequence). The CDR3 is 13 residues long. V was trimmed by 3 bases and J by 6 bases, leaving 13 bases between them. In DNA, the CDR3 is TGCAGTGCTAGCCTCGGGACAAAGGATACGCAGTATTTT. It codes for CSASLGTKDTQYF.

This clonotype has just a few counts. This chain uses TRBV11-2 with TRBJ2-1; D call uncertain. Looked up from germline, CDR1 is SGHAT and CDR2 is FQNNGV. The CDR3 spans 12 residues. V dropped 7 bases and J dropped 7 bases, with 11 bases sitting between them. The CDR3 region is CASTLRANEQFF. CDR3 bases: TGTGCCAGCACCCTTAGGGCAAATGAGCAGTTCTTC.

This clonotype came up a few times. This rearrangement joins TRBV29-1 to TRBJ1-5, with 9 positions matching TRBD1. The CDR3 covers 13 residues. CDR1 and CDR2 from the germline V gene are SQVTM and ANQGSEA. V lost 4 bases and J lost 7; bases outside the gene matches: 5. The CDR3 protein is CSVGQGGRQPQHF. DNA of the CDR3: TGCAGCGTTGGACAGGGGGGTCGACAGCCCCAGCATTTT. Combining the CDR3 with reference TRBV29-1 and TRBJ1-5 gives the whole variable domain SAVISQKPSRDICQRGTSLTIQCQVDSQVTMMFWYRQQPGQSLTLIATANQGSEATYESGFVIDKFPISRPNLTFSTLTVSNMSPEDSSIYLCSVGQGGRQPQHFGDGTRLSIL.

A few counts support this clonotype. J is TRBJ2-4 and V is TRBV20-1; weak D call: TRBD2 (5 bases). CDR3 length: 13 amino acids. CDR1 and CDR2 from the germline V gene are DFQATT and SNEGSKA (reference sequence). Trimming stripped 4 bases from V and 0 bases from J, with 7 bases between. The chain's CDR3 is CSANREAKNIQYF. In nucleotides, the CDR3 is TGCAGTGCTAACCGGGAAGCCAAAAACATTCAGTACTTC.

The V gene is TRBV7-3, the J gene TRBJ2-7, with 11 bases identical to TRBD2. J was trimmed by 2 bases and V by 0 bases; bases with no gene match: 6. This CDR3 comprises 17 residues. CDR1 is SGHTA, CDR2 FQGTGA, per germline. The CDR3, as DNA: TGTGCCAGCAGCTTAACGTATCCGGGACTAGCGGCCTACGAGCAGTACTTC. Encoded protein: CASSLTYPGLAAYEQYF.

The chain carries TRBV7-2 and TRBJ2-3; TRBD2 aligns across 9 bases. The CDR3 totals 16 residues. Germline CDR1 and CDR2: SGHTA and FQGNSA. The ends lost 1 base at V and 6 bases at J; junction bases unmatched: 8. The chain's CDR3 is CASSLGISGRRDTQYF. The DNA for the CDR3 is TGTGCCAGCAGCTTAGGAATTAGCGGGAGACGGGATACGCAGTATTTT. Drawing the rest from reference TRBV7-2 and TRBJ2-3, the complete variable domain is GAGVSQSPSNKVTEKGKDVELRCDPISGHTALYWYRQSLGQGLEFLIYFQGNSAPDKSGLPSDRFSAERTGGSVSTLTIQRTQQEDSAVYLCASSLGISGRRDTQYFGPGTRLTVL.

In its sample, this clonotype was seen a few times. This chain connects TRBV20-1 to TRBJ1-2, with D uncertain. Trimming cost V 0 bases and J 2 bases, with 7 bases left between them. Per the germline V gene, CDR1 is DFQATT and CDR2 is SNEGSKA (reference sequence). The CDR3 runs to 13 residues. CDR3 protein: CSARELPNYGYTF. The DNA of the CDR3 is TGCAGTGCTAGAGAATTACCGAACTATGGCTACACCTTC.

This clonotype has just a few counts. V and J are TRBV7-9 and TRBJ2-7; 8 bases are shared with TRBD2. The V segment lost 2 bases and the J segment 3 bases; nucleotides outside the gene matches: 9. This CDR3 spans 16 amino acids. The V gene's germline CDR1 is SEHNR and CDR2 FQNEAQ (reference sequence). This CDR3 reads CASSLWAGTSVYEQYF. CDR3 coding DNA: TGTGCCAGCAGCTTATGGGCCGGGACTAGTGTCTACGAGCAGTACTTC.

The chain has TRBV18 and TRBJ2-3; possible D gene TRBD1, 6 bases. Trimming left V 0 bases short and J 5 bases short, with 24 bases between. Germline V gene data show CDR1 as KGHSH and CDR2 as LQKENI. This CDR3 is 19 amino acids long. The CDR3 loop is CASSPPSGVGLLLGDTQYF. The CDR3 DNA sequence: TGTGCCAGCTCACCACCATCAGGGGTCGGGCTCCTGCTTGGAGATACGCAGTATTTT.

The chain has TRBV5-1 and TRBJ2-3, with D maybe TRBD2 (6 bases). The CDR3 runs to 16 residues. Per the germline V gene, CDR1 is SGHRS and CDR2 is YFSETQ. Trimming shortened V by 2 bases and J by 0 bases, and 13 bases separated the two germline ends. CDR3 loop: CASSFLGGISTDTQYF. The CDR3 nucleotides read TGCGCCAGCAGCTTCCTTGGCGGGATAAGCACAGATACGCAGTATTTT.

Note on this clonotype: A much larger clone differs from this one at a single base, so this may be a read error. The chain combines TRBV2 with TRBJ2-5; 9 bases line up with TRBD1. The CDR3 extends over 14 amino acids. CDR1 is SNHLY and CDR2 is FYNNEI in the germline V gene. CDR3: CDSSRTGVRETQYF. In DNA form, the CDR3 reads TGTGACAGCAGTAGGACAGGGGTTCGGGAGACCCAGTACTTC.

This clonotype has at least ten counts. The chain uses TRBV7-6 and TRBJ1-1, with D possibly matching TRBD1 (5 bases). This CDR3 comprises 15 residues. V was pared by 5 bases and J by 5 bases, with 18 bases between. Looked up from germline, CDR1 is SGHVS and CDR2 is FNYEAQ. The CDR3: CASSQERTGLTEAFF. The CDR3 DNA reads TGTGCCAGCAGCCAAGAACGGACGGGGCTTACTGAAGCTTTCTTT.

The chain couples TRBV7-8 to TRBJ2-7, with no clear D. The CDR3 totals 11 residues. CDR1 and CDR2 from the germline V gene are SGHVS and FQNEAQ. Trimming cost V 0 bases and J 8 bases, with 5 bases left between them. The CDR3 sequence is CASSLAGQQYF. DNA for the CDR3: TGTGCCAGCAGCTTAGCGGGCCAGCAGTACTTC.

V is TRBV5-6 and J is TRBJ2-7, with TRBD2 matching over 7 bases. The CDR3 sequence is 15 residues long. J lost 2 bases, V lost 0 bases, and 5 bases had no gene match. Germline V gene sequence: CDR1 SGHDT, CDR2 YYEEEE. The DNA for the CDR3 is TGTGCCAGCAGCTTGGTAATAGCGGGTACCTACGAGCAGTACTTC. Its protein is CASSLVIAGTYEQYF.

The rearrangement joins TRBV20-1 to TRBJ1-2; D unresolved. V lost 1 base and J lost 3, with 12 bases in between. Germline CDR1 reads DFQATT; CDR2 reads SNEGSKA (reference sequence). This CDR3 spans 14 amino acids. This CDR3 reads CSARAPPPDYGYTF. In DNA, the CDR3 is TGCAGTGCTAGAGCTCCCCCCCCGGACTATGGCTACACCTTC.

This chain links TRBV20-1 with TRBJ2-7; D possibly uses TRBD1 or TRBD2 (6 bases each). The V and J ends lost 1 base and 5 bases respectively, with 18 bases between them. Germline lookup yields CDR1 DFQATT and CDR2 SNEGSKA (reference sequence). The CDR3 runs 15 residues. CDR3 nucleotides: TGCAGTGCTAGAGCCCGTTACTGGGGGGCTGACGAGCAGTACTTC. It encodes CSARARYWGADEQYF.